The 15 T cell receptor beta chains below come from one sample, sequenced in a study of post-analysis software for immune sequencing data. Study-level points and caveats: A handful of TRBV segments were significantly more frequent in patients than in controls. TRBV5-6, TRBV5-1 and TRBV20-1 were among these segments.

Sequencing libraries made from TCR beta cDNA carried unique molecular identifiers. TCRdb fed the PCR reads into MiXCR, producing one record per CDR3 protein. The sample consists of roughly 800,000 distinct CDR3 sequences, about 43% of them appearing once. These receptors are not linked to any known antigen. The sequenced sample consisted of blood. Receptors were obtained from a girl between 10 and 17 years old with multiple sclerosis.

For the CDR3, the DNA is TGTGCCAGCAGTAGCATAGCGGGTTTAAATGAGCAGTTCTTC. Translation: CASSSIAGLNEQFF. The rearrangement links TRBV11-2 to TRBJ2-1; 7 bases align to TRBD2. Trimming cost V 6 bases and J 7 bases; bases outside gene matches: 9. Per germline, CDR1 SGHAT and CDR2 FQNNGV. The CDR3 contains 14 residues. The full variable domain, completed using reference TRBV11-2 and TRBJ2-1, is EAGVAQSPRYKIIEKRQSVAFWCNPISGHATLYWYQQILGQGPKLLIQFQNNGVVDDSQLPKDRFSAERLKGVDSTLKIQPAKLEDSAVYLCASSSIAGLNEQFFGPGTRLTVL.

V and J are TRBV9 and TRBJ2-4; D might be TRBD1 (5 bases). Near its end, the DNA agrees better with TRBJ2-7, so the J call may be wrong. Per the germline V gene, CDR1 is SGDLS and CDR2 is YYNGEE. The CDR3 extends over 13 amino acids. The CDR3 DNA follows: TGTGCCAGCAGCGTAGGGTCAGGGCTCGAGCAGTACTTC. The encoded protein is CASSVGSGLEQYF.

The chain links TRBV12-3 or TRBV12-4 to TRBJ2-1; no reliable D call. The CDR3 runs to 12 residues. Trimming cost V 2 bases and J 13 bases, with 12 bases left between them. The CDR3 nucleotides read TGTGCCAGCAGTTTACTACGTGTAGGACAGTTCTTC. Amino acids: CASSLLRVGQFF.

The CDR3 DNA reads TGTGCCATCGGGTCCGGGGGGGTATACGAGCAGTACTTC. It translates to CAIGSGGVYEQYF. The chain combines TRBV10-3 with TRBJ2-7; TRBD2 aligns across 8 bases. The CDR3 extends over 13 amino acids. Germline V CDR1 and CDR2: ENHRY, SYGVKD. V shed 8 bases and J 4 bases; nucleotides not matched to a gene: 7.

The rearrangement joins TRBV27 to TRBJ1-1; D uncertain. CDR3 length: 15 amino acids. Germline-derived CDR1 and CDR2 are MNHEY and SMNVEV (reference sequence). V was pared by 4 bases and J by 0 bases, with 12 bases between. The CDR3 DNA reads TGTGCCAGCAGTTCGCAAACCGTCATGAACACTGAAGCTTTCTTT. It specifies CASSSQTVMNTEAFF.

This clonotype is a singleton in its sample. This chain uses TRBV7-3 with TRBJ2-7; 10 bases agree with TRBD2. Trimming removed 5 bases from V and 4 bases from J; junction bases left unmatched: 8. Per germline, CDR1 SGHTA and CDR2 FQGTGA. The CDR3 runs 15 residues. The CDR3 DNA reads TGTGCCAGCAGCCCCGACCCTAGCGGGAGTTACGAGCAGTACTTC. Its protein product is CASSPDPSGSYEQYF.

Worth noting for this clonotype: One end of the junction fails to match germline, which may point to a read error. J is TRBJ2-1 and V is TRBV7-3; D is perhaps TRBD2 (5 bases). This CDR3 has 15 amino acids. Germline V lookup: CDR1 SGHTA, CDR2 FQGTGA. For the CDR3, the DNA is TGTGCCAGCAGCGAGGACGCGGGCTCCGACAATGAGCAGTTCTTC. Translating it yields CASSEDAGSDNEQFF. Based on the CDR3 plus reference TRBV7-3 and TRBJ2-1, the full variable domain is GAGVSQTPSNKVTEKGKYVELRCDPISGHTALYWYRQSLGQGPEFLIYFQGTGAADDSGLPNDRFFAVRPEGSVSTLKIQRTERGDSAVYLCASSEDAGSDNEQFFGPGTRLTVL.

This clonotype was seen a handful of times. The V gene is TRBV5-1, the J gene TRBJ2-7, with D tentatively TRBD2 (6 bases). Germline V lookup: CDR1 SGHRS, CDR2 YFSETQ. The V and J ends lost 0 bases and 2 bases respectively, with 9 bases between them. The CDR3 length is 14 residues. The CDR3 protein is CASSLGSSAYEQYF. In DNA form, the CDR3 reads TGCGCCAGCAGCTTGGGTTCTAGCGCCTACGAGCAGTACTTC. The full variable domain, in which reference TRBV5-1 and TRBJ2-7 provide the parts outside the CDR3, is KAGVTQTPRYLIKTRGQQVTLSCSPISGHRSVSWYQQTPGQGLQFLFEYFSETQRNKGNFPGRFSGRQFSNSRSEMNVSTLELGDSALYLCASSLGSSAYEQYFGPGTRLTVT.

Here the CDR3 DNA reads TGTGCCACCAGTGATCCGCCGGGACAGGACAACTATGGCTACACCTTC. It is translated as CATSDPPGQDNYGYTF. V usage is TRBV24-1 and J usage is TRBJ1-2; 8 bases agree with TRBD1. J gave up 2 bases and V 3 bases, and 7 bases lay outside the gene matches. Germline loops: CDR1 KGHDR, CDR2 SFDVKD. The CDR3 covers 16 residues.

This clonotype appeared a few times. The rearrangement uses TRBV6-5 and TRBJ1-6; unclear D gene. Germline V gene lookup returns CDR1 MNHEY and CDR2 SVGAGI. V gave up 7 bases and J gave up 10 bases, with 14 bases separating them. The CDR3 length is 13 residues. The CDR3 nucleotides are TGTGCCAGCATGGGAAACAAAGGCTCACCCCTCCACTTT. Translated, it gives CASMGNKGSPLHF.

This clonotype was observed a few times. The CDR3 spells CASSLPSREQFF. The DNA of the CDR3 is TGTGCCAGCAGCCTCCCCTCACGGGAGCAGTTCTTC. V usage is TRBV27 and J usage is TRBJ2-1; D call uncertain. This CDR3 has 12 residues. Germline CDR1 reads MNHEY; CDR2 reads SMNVEV (reference sequence). Trimming left V 6 bases short and J 10 bases short, with 13 bases between.

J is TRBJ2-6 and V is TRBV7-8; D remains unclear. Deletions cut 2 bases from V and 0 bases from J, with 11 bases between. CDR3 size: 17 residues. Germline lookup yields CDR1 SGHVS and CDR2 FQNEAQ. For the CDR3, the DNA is TGTGCCAGCAGCTTATGGTCCATGACCTCTGGGGCCAACGTCCTGACTTTC. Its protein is CASSLWSMTSGANVLTF.

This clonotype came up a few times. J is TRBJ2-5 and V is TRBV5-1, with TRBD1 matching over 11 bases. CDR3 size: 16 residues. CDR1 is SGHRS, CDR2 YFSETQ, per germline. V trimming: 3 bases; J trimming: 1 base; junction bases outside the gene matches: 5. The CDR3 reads CASSSRTGGIQETQYF. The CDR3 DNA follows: TGCGCCAGCAGCTCGAGGACAGGGGGCATCCAAGAGACCCAGTACTTC.

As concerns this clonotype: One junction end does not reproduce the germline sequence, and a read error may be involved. The CDR3 bases are TGTGCCAGCAGCCCAACTAGCTCCGACGAGCAGTACTTC. Its translation: CASSPTSSDEQYF. This chain joins TRBV11-2 and TRBJ2-7; weak D call: TRBD2 (6 bases). Germline V gene data show CDR1 as SGHAT and CDR2 as FQNNGV. This CDR3 comprises 13 residues.

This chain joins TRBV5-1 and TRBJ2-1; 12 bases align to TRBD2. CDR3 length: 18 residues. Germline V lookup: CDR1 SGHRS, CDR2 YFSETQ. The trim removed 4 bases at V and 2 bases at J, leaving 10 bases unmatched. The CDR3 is CASSLPPGLAGTYNEQFF. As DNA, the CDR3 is TGCGCCAGCAGCCTACCGCCCGGACTAGCGGGAACCTACAATGAGCAGTTCTTC.